One sample yielded the 7 T cell receptor beta chains listed below, sequenced in a study of blood T cell repertoires in COVID-19. Some clones are missing from TCRdb's copy, which holds only in-frame ones; the method was immunoSEQ multiplex PCR. The sample shows approximately 180,000 clones, 70% to 90% of them seen only once. Sequencing was performed on peripheral blood. These receptors all come from a man aged 55 to 69 with acute or convalescent COVID-19.

V usage is TRBV19 and J usage is TRBJ2-7, with 7 positions matching TRBD2. With V trimmed by 5 bases and J by 6 bases, 10 bases remained unmatched. This CDR3 is built from 14 residues. CDR1 is LNHDA and CDR2 is SQIVND in the germline V gene (reference sequence). The CDR3 DNA reads as TGTGCCAGTAGTTCCGGACTAGTATCTGGCGAGCAGTACTTC. It codes for CASSSGLVSGEQYF.

The genes are TRBV10-3 and TRBJ1-4; 7 positions agree with TRBD1. CDR1 and CDR2 from the germline V gene are ENHRY and SYGVKD. The CDR3 is 14 residues long. The V and J ends lost 5 bases and 6 bases, in that order; junction bases with no gene match: 6. In DNA form, the CDR3 reads TGTGCCATCAGTCCCCAGGGGGGATATGAAAAACTGTTTTTT. Translated, it gives CAISPQGGYEKLFF.

The chain links TRBV7-8 to TRBJ2-7; D is ambiguous. The CDR3 length is 11 residues. The V gene's germline CDR1 is SGHVS and CDR2 FQNEAQ. V lost 5 bases to trimming and J lost 4 bases, with 6 bases between them. CDR3 sequence: CASSLIYEQYF. CDR3 DNA: TGTGCCAGCAGCCTAATTTACGAGCAGTACTTC.

V gene TRBV2 combines with J gene TRBJ2-3; TRBD1 might be the D (6 bases). The CDR3 is 13 residues long. Trimming stripped 9 bases from V and 4 bases from J, with 14 bases between. Looked up from germline, CDR1 is SNHLY and CDR2 is FYNNEI. This CDR3 reads CASNREIADTQYF. The CDR3 coding sequence is TGTGCCAGTAACAGGGAGATAGCAGATACGCAGTATTTT. Complete variable domain (other parts from reference TRBV2 and TRBJ2-3): EPEVTQTPSHQVTQMGQEVILRCVPISNHLYFYWYRQILGQKVEFLVSFYNNEISEKSEIFDDQFSVERPDGSNFTLKIRSTKLEDSAMYFCASNREIADTQYFGPGTRLTVL.

This clone was detected once. This chain connects TRBV6-1 to TRBJ1-2, with a possible D match to TRBD1 (6 bases). The length of the CDR3 is 13 residues. Germline CDR1 is MNHNS and CDR2 is SASEGT. V lost 3 bases and J lost 4, with 9 bases in between. The CDR3, as DNA: TGTGCCAGCAGTGAGTCAGGGGTCTATGGCTACACCTTC. Its protein is CASSESGVYGYTF.

The V and J genes are TRBV10-3 and TRBJ2-5; perhaps TRBD2 as D (7 bases). The V and J ends lost 10 bases and 4 bases respectively, with 19 bases between them. The CDR3 totals 14 residues. The V gene's germline CDR1 is ENHRY and CDR2 SYGVKD. CDR3 nucleotide sequence: TGTGCCACCCGAGTGGGAGGGGGGGCAGAGACCCAGTACTTC. Its protein product is CATRVGGGAETQYF.

The rearrangement links TRBV7-3 to TRBJ2-2; D possibly corresponds to TRBD1 (5 bases). Germline V lookup: CDR1 SGHTA, CDR2 FQGTGA. V lost 3 bases, J lost 3 bases, and 11 bases lay in between. This CDR3 has 15 residues. CDR3: CASSFSGPHTGELFF. The DNA of the CDR3 is TGTGCCAGCAGCTTTTCAGGGCCGCACACCGGGGAGCTGTTTTTT.